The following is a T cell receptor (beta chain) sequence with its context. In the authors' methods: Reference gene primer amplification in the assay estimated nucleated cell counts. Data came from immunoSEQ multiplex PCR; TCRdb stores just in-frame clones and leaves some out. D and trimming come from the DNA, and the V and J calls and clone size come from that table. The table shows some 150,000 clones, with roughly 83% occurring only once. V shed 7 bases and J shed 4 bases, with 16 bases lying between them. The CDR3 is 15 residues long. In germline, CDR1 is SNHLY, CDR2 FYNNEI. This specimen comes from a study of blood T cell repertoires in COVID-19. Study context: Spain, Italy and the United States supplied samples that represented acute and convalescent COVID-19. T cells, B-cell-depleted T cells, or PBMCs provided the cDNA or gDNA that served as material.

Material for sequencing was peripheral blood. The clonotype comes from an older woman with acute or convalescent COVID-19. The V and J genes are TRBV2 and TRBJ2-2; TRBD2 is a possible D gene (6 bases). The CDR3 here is CASTPVRGGTGELFF. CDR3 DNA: TGTGCCAGCACCCCAGTGAGGGGAGGCACCGGGGAGCTGTTTTTT.